A single T cell receptor beta chain is shown here with its context. This entry is derived from a study of technical replicates of blood from a few donors. The assay was immunoSEQ multiplex PCR, and TCRdb's table has in-frame clones only and misses some. The profile shows 60,000 to 70,000 clones, approximately 83% of them singletons. In germline, CDR1 is MDHEN, CDR2 SYDVKM. V lost 5 bases to trimming and J lost 0 bases, with 17 bases between them. The CDR3 consists of 16 residues. Sequenced: PBMCs. V usage is TRBV28 and J usage is TRBJ2-7; D may be TRBD2 (5 bases). This clonotype was obtained from a human donor in good health. Some clones in this sample may be carry-over from other donors' samples. The CDR3 loop reads CASSGSERRISYEQYF. The CDR3 DNA follows: TGTGCCAGCAGTGGGTCTGAGCGGAGGATCTCCTACGAGCAGTACTTC.